This T cell receptor (beta chain) is from a study of blood T cell repertoires in COVID-19. At the level of the study: From the United States, Italy and Spain came samples of acute and convalescent COVID-19. The analysed material was cDNA or gDNA that came from T cells, B-cell-depleted T cells, or PBMCs.

The CDR3 loop spans 14 amino acids. Germline V gives CDR1 SGHNT, CDR2 YENEEA. The V end lost 5 bases, the J end lost 2 bases, and 11 bases lay between the germline ends. Methods used by the authors: Quantification of nucleated cells was approximated via reference gene primer amplification. Repertoires were generated with immunoSEQ multiplex PCR, while TCRdb's copy carries only in-frame clones and drops some. V and J calls and clone size are as listed in that table; D and trimming were resolved from the DNA. In the table there are roughly 230,000 clones, less than 85% of which are singletons. The sequence derives from a woman over 75 with acute or convalescent COVID-19. The V and J genes are TRBV11-3 and TRBJ2-3, with D maybe TRBD2 (6 bases). Sequences were obtained from peripheral blood. For the CDR3, the DNA is TGTGCCAGCAGCCGCCGGGACTCCACAGATACGCAGTATTTT. It codes for CASSRRDSTDTQYF.